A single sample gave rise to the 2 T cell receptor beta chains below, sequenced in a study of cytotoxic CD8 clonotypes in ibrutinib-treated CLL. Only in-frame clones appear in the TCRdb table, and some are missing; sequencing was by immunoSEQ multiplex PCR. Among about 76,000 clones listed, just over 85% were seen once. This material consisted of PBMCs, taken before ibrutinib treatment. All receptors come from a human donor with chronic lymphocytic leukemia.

The CDR3 nucleotides read TGTGCCAGCAGCTTGAGACAGGGGACTGGAAACACCATATATTTT. Amino acid sequence: CASSLRQGTGNTIYF. This rearrangement joins TRBV7-9 to TRBJ1-3, with TRBD1 matching over 8 bases. Trimming removed 3 bases from V and 2 bases from J; junction bases left unmatched: 3. The CDR3 length is 15 residues. Germline assignment: CDR1 SEHNR and CDR2 FQNEAQ (reference sequence).

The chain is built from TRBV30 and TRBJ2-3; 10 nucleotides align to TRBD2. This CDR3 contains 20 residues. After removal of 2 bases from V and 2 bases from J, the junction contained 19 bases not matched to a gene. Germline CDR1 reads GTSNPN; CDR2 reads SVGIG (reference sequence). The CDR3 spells CAWSPAPLAGVMRPTDTQYF. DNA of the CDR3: TGTGCCTGGAGTCCGGCCCCCCTAGCGGGAGTAATGCGGCCCACAGATACGCAGTATTTT.